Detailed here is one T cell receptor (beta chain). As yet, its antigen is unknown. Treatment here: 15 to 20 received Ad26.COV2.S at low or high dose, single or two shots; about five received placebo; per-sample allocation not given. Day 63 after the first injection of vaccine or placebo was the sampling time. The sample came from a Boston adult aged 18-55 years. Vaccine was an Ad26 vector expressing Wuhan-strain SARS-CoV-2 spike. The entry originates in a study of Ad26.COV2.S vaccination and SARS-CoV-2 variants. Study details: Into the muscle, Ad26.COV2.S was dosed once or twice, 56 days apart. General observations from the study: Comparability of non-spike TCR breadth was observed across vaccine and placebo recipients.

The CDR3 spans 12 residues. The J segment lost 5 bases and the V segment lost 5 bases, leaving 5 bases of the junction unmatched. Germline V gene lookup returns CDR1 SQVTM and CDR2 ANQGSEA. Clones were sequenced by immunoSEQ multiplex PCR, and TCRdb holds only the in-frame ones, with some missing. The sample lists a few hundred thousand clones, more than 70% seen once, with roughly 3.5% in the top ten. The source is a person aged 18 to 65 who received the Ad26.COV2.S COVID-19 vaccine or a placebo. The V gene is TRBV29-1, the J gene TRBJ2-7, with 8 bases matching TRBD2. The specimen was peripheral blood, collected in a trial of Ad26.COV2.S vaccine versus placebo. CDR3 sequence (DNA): TGCAGCGTTAAACGGGAGGGCCACGAGCAGTACTTC. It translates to CSVKREGHEQYF.